This TCR beta chain was sequenced in a study of blood T cell repertoires in COVID-19. Study information: Sites in the United States, Italy and Spain provided acute and convalescent COVID-19 samples. Nucleic acid was either cDNA or gDNA, and it came from T cells, B-cell-depleted T cells, or PBMCs.

Trimming removed 2 bases from V and 8 bases from J; junction bases left unmatched: 6. CDR1 is SGHVS and CDR2 is FQNEAQ in the germline V gene. The CDR3 contains 16 residues. Original processing notes: For nucleated cells, counts were estimated from reference gene primer amplification. Profiled with immunoSEQ multiplex PCR; TCRdb holds only in-frame clones, not every one. V and J calls and clone size come straight from that table; D and trimming were deduced from the DNA. The sample includes more than 25,000 clones, almost 90% seen only once; the top ten take about 16%. The TCR originated in a man in his 70s with acute or convalescent COVID-19. The sequencing input was peripheral blood. The chain is built from TRBV7-8 and TRBJ2-1, with 13 bases matching TRBD2. CDR3 in amino acids: CASSLRTSGSYDEQFF. The CDR3 DNA is TGTGCCAGCAGCTTAAGGACTAGCGGGAGTTACGATGAGCAGTTCTTC.